This T cell receptor beta chain was captured by sequencing in a study of OX40 agonist ivuxolimab in advanced cancers. Trimming at V came to 8 bases and at J to 10 bases, leaving 7 bases not matched to a gene. The V gene's germline CDR1 is MGHDK and CDR2 SYGVNS. The CDR3 spans 12 residues. The assay was immunoSEQ multiplex PCR, and TCRdb's table has in-frame clones only and misses some. The sample includes fewer than 100,000 clones, around 83% seen only once; the top ten take about 0.73%. The receptor comes from an adult with an advanced solid tumor such as melanoma, head and neck, liver or kidney cancer. The rearrangement uses TRBV25-1 and TRBJ2-1, with 8 bases lining up with TRBD1. The specimen comprised CD4+ or CD8+ T cells sorted from blood, sampled in a trial of the OX40 agonist ivuxolimab. CDR3 sequence reads: CASVTGGKEQFF. The DNA of the CDR3 is TGTGCCAGCGTAACAGGGGGAAAAGAGCAGTTCTTC.